Following are 30 T cell receptor beta chains from one sample sequenced in a study of tumor and adjacent non-tumor tissue in lung cancer. Three rounds of nested PCR, following a modified ARM-PCR protocol, produced the TCRbeta library. TCRdb re-analysed the multiplex PCR reads in MiXCR, keeping a single row per CDR3 protein. This table has under 150,000 distinct CDR3 sequences, 60% to 70% appearing once. The template was RNA from unsorted bulk tissue. What was sequenced was lung tumor tissue. The source of these receptors is a young man with non-small cell lung cancer.

The V and J genes are TRBV12-3 or TRBV12-4 and TRBJ2-1; 11 bases match TRBD1. The CDR3 runs 15 residues. The V and J ends lost 5 bases and 6 bases, in that order; junction bases with no gene match: 6. The CDR3 loop is CASSRSGTGGNEQFF. The CDR3 DNA reads as TGTGCCAGCAGTCGTAGCGGGACAGGGGGCAATGAGCAGTTCTTC.

The CDR3 is CASSLRLGEIHGELFF. CDR3 nucleotides: TGTGCCAGCAGCTTGCGCCTAGGTGAAATTCACGGGGAGCTGTTTTTT. The chain uses TRBV5-8 and TRBJ2-2; the D is unclear. Germline V gives CDR1 SGHTS, CDR2 YDEGEE. Trimming took off 1 base at V and 7 bases at J, with 17 bases between the two ends. The CDR3 consists of 16 residues.

This clonotype showed up just once. V usage is TRBV11-2 and J usage is TRBJ2-7; D unresolved. The CDR3 contains 13 residues. Germline V lookup: CDR1 SGHAT, CDR2 FQNNGV. Between the trimmed V and J ends, which lost 4 bases and 4 bases, there was a span of 11 bases. CDR3 residues: CASSSLSGYEQYF. The CDR3, as DNA: TGTGCCAGCAGCTCCCTATCCGGATACGAGCAGTACTTC.

This clonotype was seen ten or more times. The chain is built from TRBV7-8 and TRBJ2-6, with TRBD1 as a possible D gene (5 bases). This CDR3 contains 16 residues. The V gene's germline CDR1 is SGHVS and CDR2 FQNEAQ. Trimming cost V 5 bases and J 6 bases, with 17 bases left between them. In DNA form, the CDR3 reads TGTGCCAGCAGCCCCCTTCCAGGGTCCCAGGCCAACGTCCTGACTTTC. This gives the protein CASSPLPGSQANVLTF. The entire variable domain, with the rest obtained from reference TRBV7-8 and TRBJ2-6, is as follows: GAGVSQSPRYKVAKRGQDVALRCDPISGHVSLFWYQQALGQGPEFLTYFQNEAQLDKSGLPSDRFFAERPEGSVSTLKIQRTQQEDSAVYLCASSPLPGSQANVLTFGAGSRLTVL.

The V gene is TRBV19, the J gene TRBJ1-5; D gene unclear. The CDR3 totals 14 residues. CDR1 and CDR2 (germline): LNHDA, SQIVND (reference sequence). Trimming cost V 4 bases and J 2 bases, with 9 bases left between them. Written as DNA, the CDR3 is TGTGCCAGTAGTAGGGCGGGAGGCAATCAGCCCCAGCATTTT. As protein: CASSRAGGNQPQHF.

As for this clonotype: The germline gene is not matched at one end of the junction; a read error may be the cause. The rearrangement links TRBV5-4 to TRBJ2-4, with D unresolved. Germline lookup yields CDR1 SGHNT and CDR2 YYREEE (reference sequence). The CDR3 loop spans 16 amino acids. CDR3 loop: CASSLTNNVAKKIQYF. The CDR3 bases are TGTGCCAGCAGCTTGACGAATAACGTCGCCAAAAAGATTCAGTACTTC.

Of note for this clonotype: A junction end diverges from the germline sequence, so it may reflect a read error. The V and J genes are TRBV11-2 and TRBJ1-1; tentative D call: TRBD1 (5 bases). CDR1 and CDR2 (germline): SGHAT, FQNNGV. The CDR3 has 17 residues. CDR3 coding DNA: TGTACCAGCAGCTCTAGCACACAGGATAGTAGTGACACTGAAGTTTTCTTT. The encoded protein is CTSSSSTQDSSDTEVFF.

This clonotype turned up a few times. Since no conserved phenylalanine or tryptophan closes the CDR3, a read error is the likely cause. The chain recombines TRBV11-3 with TRBJ2-3, with 9 bases identical to TRBD1. The J segment lost 6 bases and the V segment lost 7 bases, leaving 14 bases of the junction unmatched. CDR1 and CDR2 from the germline V gene are SGHNT and YENEEA. The CDR3 extends over 16 amino acids. The CDR3: CASNRQGGTVTDTQYI. The CDR3 DNA reads as TGTGCCAGCAACCGACAGGGGGGGACGGTGACGGATACGCAGTATATT.

Points on this clonotype: A much bigger clone sits one base away, suggesting this may be a read error. V is TRBV29-1 and J is TRBJ2-3; 9 nucleotides agree with TRBD1. From germline, CDR1 is SQVTM and CDR2 ANQGSEA. The CDR3 is 14 amino acids. The CDR3 loop is CGVTRDRELDTQYF. CDR3 nucleotides: TGCGGCGTTACCCGGGACAGGGAACTGGATACGCAGTATTTT.

V and J are TRBV20-1 and TRBJ2-7, with D unresolved. Germline CDR1 and CDR2: DFQATT and SNEGSKA (reference sequence). V lost 1 base, J lost 2 bases, and 15 bases lay in between. The CDR3 length is 15 residues. The CDR3 bases are TGCAGTGCTAGAGCCCCGACTTGCGGAGCCTACGAGCAGTACTTC. Protein product: CSARAPTCGAYEQYF.

Remarks on this clonotype: Lacking the conserved final phenylalanine or tryptophan, this CDR3 likely reflects a read error. This rearrangement joins TRBV4-1 to TRBJ2-3; 10 nucleotides agree with TRBD2. This CDR3 comprises 18 residues. The V gene's germline CDR1 is MGHRA and CDR2 YSYEKL. For the CDR3, the DNA is TGCGCCAGCAACCAAGGAGCTAGCGGGAGTTGGAGCACAGATACGCAGTATATT. It codes for CASNQGASGSWSTDTQYI.

Note on this clonotype: At one end, the junction sequence differs from germline, possibly due to a read error. The rearrangement uses TRBV6-5 and TRBJ2-7; 7 bases line up with TRBD1. CDR3 length: 18 residues. CDR1 and CDR2 from the germline V gene are MNHEY and SVGAGI. Here the CDR3 DNA reads TGTACCAGCAGTTACTCATACGACACGGGACAGTGGTCTTACGAGCAGTACTTC. It codes for CTSSYSYDTGQWSYEQYF.

A remark on this clonotype: The germline gene is not matched at one end of the junction; a read error may be the cause. The chain links TRBV4-1 to TRBJ1-5; TRBD1 is a possible D gene (6 bases). Germline values: CDR1 MGHRA, CDR2 YSYEKL. This CDR3 is 15 amino acids long. The CDR3 sequence is CASSQEGRGDQSQRF. CDR3 bases: TGCGCCAGCAGTCAAGAGGGCAGGGGTGATCAGTCCCAACGTTTT.

As to this clonotype: A read error may explain this, as a much larger clone is one base away. The rearrangement links TRBV12-3 or TRBV12-4 to TRBJ1-6; D not resolved. The CDR3 consists of 14 residues. The CDR3 DNA follows: TGTGCCAGCAGTCCTCGGGGTCGCAATTTACCCCTCCACTTT. Protein: CASSPRGRNLPLHF.

About this clonotype itself: One end of the junction does not line up with germline, which may come from a read error. The chain uses TRBV5-4 and TRBJ2-3; possible D gene TRBD2, 7 bases. Germline V gene data show CDR1 as SGHNT and CDR2 as YYREEE (reference sequence). The CDR3 runs to 17 residues. This chain's CDR3 is CASSPQLSGGSTDTQYF. The CDR3 DNA reads TGTGCCAGCAGCCCCCAACTATCGGGGGGCAGCACAGATACACAGTATTTT.

The sample holds many counts of this clonotype. The chain links TRBV6-2 or TRBV6-3 to TRBJ2-7, with 12 positions matching TRBD2. The CDR3 has 16 amino acids. Trimming cost V 6 bases and J 4 bases; bases outside gene matches: 10. The germline CDR1 and CDR2 sequences are MNHEY and SVGEGT. The CDR3 nucleotides read TGTGCCAGCAGCCATCTAGGACTAGCGGGGCCTTACGAGCAGTACTTC. Amino acids: CASSHLGLAGPYEQYF.

This clonotype appeared a few times. J is TRBJ1-2 and V is TRBV12-3 or TRBV12-4, with 8 positions matching TRBD1. The CDR3 extends over 11 amino acids. V gave up 4 bases and J gave up 13 bases; unmatched junction bases: 5. CDR3 nucleotide sequence: TGTGCCAGCAGTTCGACAGGGGAATGCACCTTC. Its translation is CASSSTGECTF.

Points on this clonotype: One end of the junction does not line up with germline, which may come from a read error. The rearrangement links TRBV20-1 to TRBJ1-1; perhaps TRBD1 as D (6 bases). Germline V CDR1 and CDR2: DFQATT, SNEGSKA (reference sequence). The CDR3 loop spans 11 amino acids. CDR3: CGAGQLRRAFF. CDR3 DNA: TGCGGTGCCGGACAGCTTCGACGGGCTTTCTTT.

As concerns this clonotype: The junction departs from the called germline gene at one end, perhaps through a read error. This rearrangement joins TRBV20-1 to TRBJ1-1; D ambiguous. The CDR3 loop spans 14 amino acids. The germline gives CDR1 DFQATT, CDR2 SNEGSKA (reference sequence). CDR3 nucleotides: TGCATTGCCCCCCACCCCCACATGAACACTGAAGCTCTTTTT. Protein: CIAPHPHMNTEALF.

The V gene is TRBV7-2, the J gene TRBJ1-3, with 7 bases that match TRBD1. The length of the CDR3 is 15 residues. V lost 7 bases, J lost 4 bases, and 10 bases stayed unmatched. CDR1 SGHTA and CDR2 FQGNSA come from the germline V gene. The CDR3 DNA follows: TGTGCCAGCAACTCCTACAGGGGATCCGGAAACACCATATATTTT. Translating it yields CASNSYRGSGNTIYF.

CDR3 in amino acids: CSAIFKHADTQYF. CDR3 nucleotides: TGCAGTGCTATCTTCAAGCACGCAGATACGCAGTATTTT. V and J are TRBV20-1 and TRBJ2-3; no definite D call. V lost 4 bases, J lost 4 bases, and 12 bases lay in between. This CDR3 has 13 residues. The germline CDR1 and CDR2 sequences are DFQATT and SNEGSKA (reference sequence).

This clonotype was observed a few times. Just one base apart from a much larger clone, this may be a read error. The chain uses TRBV29-1 and TRBJ2-2, with 7 bases identical to TRBD1. Per the germline V gene, CDR1 is SQVTM and CDR2 is ANQGSEA. The CDR3 contains 13 residues. The CDR3 nucleotides read TGCAGCGGTGGACAGGCTAACACCGGGAAGCTGTTTTTT. It codes for CSGGQANTGKLFF.

This clonotype rates as medium-sized. The chain carries TRBV6-2 or TRBV6-3 and TRBJ2-3; TRBD2 agrees at 7 bases. Trimming at V came to 6 bases and at J to 9 bases, leaving 9 bases not matched to a gene. CDR1 is MNHEY and CDR2 is SVGEGT in the germline V gene. CDR3 size: 13 residues. The CDR3 coding sequence is TGTGCCAGCAGCAATAGCGGGCCCGACACGCAGTATTTT. Translated, it gives CASSNSGPDTQYF.

About this clonotype: Germline is not matched at one junction end, which may reflect a read error. The V call is TRBV12-3 or TRBV12-4, the J call TRBJ2-2, with D tentatively TRBD1 or TRBD2 (5 bases each). The CDR3 is made up of 16 amino acids. Here the CDR3 DNA reads TGTGTCAGCAGTTGGGGGTTCGGGGAAAGAACCGGGGAGCTGTTTTTT. The encoded protein is CVSSWGFGERTGELFF.

In its sample, this clonotype was seen a few times. The V gene is TRBV5-4, the J gene TRBJ2-3; D unresolved. CDR1 and CDR2 from the germline V gene are SGHNT and YYREEE (reference sequence). Trimming pared 1 base from V and 4 bases from J, leaving 10 bases between. There are 14 residues in the CDR3. CDR3 nucleotides: TGTGCCAGCAGCTTGTATGCCGGGCCAGATACGCAGTATTTT. Translated: CASSLYAGPDTQYF.

A note on this clonotype: A clone one base away is much larger, so this may be a read error. This chain joins TRBV6-1 and TRBJ1-5, with TRBD1 matching over 7 bases. This CDR3 has 14 amino acids. The germline V gene encodes CDR1 MNHNS and CDR2 SASEGT. The CDR3 nucleotides are TGTGCCAGCAGAGACAGGGTGCGCAATCAGTCCCAGCATTTT. Residues: CASRDRVRNQSQHF.

This clonotype has just one count. One base away lies a much larger clone, so this may be a sequencing read error. The chain links TRBV6-1 to TRBJ1-5; the match to TRBD1 covers 7 bases. The CDR3 totals 15 residues. Germline CDR1 MNHNS, CDR2 SASEGT. The junction had 18 bases not matched to a gene; V was cut back by 10 bases and J by 9 bases. The CDR3 protein is CANSDAQTGKGPQHF. DNA of the CDR3: TGTGCCAACAGCGACGCACAGACAGGGAAGGGGCCCCAGCATTTT.

This clonotype occurred once. A read error may account for a junction end that differs from germline. The gene calls are TRBV11-3 and TRBJ2-5; the D is unclear. This CDR3 region has 13 residues. The germline V gene encodes CDR1 SGHNT and CDR2 YENEEA. The CDR3 region has the DNA TGTACCAGCAGCTTATCCGTACAAGAGACCCGGTACTTC. This codes for CTSSLSVQETRYF.

In regard to this clonotype: This may be a read error, as it is one base from a much larger clone. The rearrangement links TRBV6-5 to TRBJ1-6; a weak D match, TRBD1 (5 bases). V gave up 6 bases and J gave up 5 bases, with 14 bases separating them. The CDR3 covers 15 residues. Germline assignment: CDR1 MNHEY and CDR2 SVGAGI. The CDR3 here is CASSRIDSDNSPLHF. In nucleotides, the CDR3 is TGTGCCAGCAGCCGAATTGACAGTGATAATTCACCCCTCCACTTT.

This clonotype came up many times. The chain recombines TRBV29-1 with TRBJ2-5; TRBD1 aligns across 7 bases. Germline V gene sequence: CDR1 SQVTM, CDR2 ANQGSEA. Unmatched junction bases numbered 13, after V lost 5 bases and J lost 4 bases. The CDR3 spans 15 residues. The CDR3: CSVLKGTGVRETQYF. The CDR3 DNA reads TGCAGCGTTCTAAAAGGAACAGGGGTACGAGAGACCCAGTACTTC.